Each of the 8 T cell receptor beta chains below was sequenced from the same sample in a study of cytomegalovirus exposure and HLA in healthy donors. A multiplex PCR was run with 60 Vbeta primers and 13 Jbeta primers. The assay was immunoSEQ multiplex PCR, and TCRdb's table has in-frame clones only and misses some. The table includes approximately 110,000 clones, around two thirds detected once. The sample consisted of PBMCs. The receptors come from a man younger than 40 in good health and CMV-seropositive.

This chain connects TRBV7-2 to TRBJ1-2; D is unresolved. The V gene lost 5 bases and the J gene lost 2 bases, with 9 bases spanning the gap. The CDR3 spans 13 residues. From germline, CDR1 is SGHTA and CDR2 FQGNSA. The CDR3: CASSRTVNYGYTF. CDR3 DNA sequence: TGTGCCAGCAGCCGTACAGTAAACTATGGCTACACCTTC.

V is TRBV9 and J is TRBJ2-5, with 9 nucleotides matching TRBD1. Gene TRBJ2-7 matches the end of the DNA better, so the J call may be wrong. Germline CDR1 SGDLS, CDR2 YYNGEE. This CDR3 has 15 residues. CDR3: CASSLGQGNGYEQYF. The CDR3 DNA reads TGTGCCAGCAGCTTAGGACAGGGGAATGGGTACGAGCAGTACTTC.

The V and J genes are TRBV6-1 and TRBJ1-1; tentative D call: TRBD1 (5 bases). Trimming cost V 2 bases and J 2 bases, with 9 bases left between them. The CDR3 runs to 14 residues. Germline V gene sequence: CDR1 MNHNS, CDR2 SASEGT. CDR3 in DNA: TGTGCCAGCAGTGAACGGGGGGGAAACACTGAAGCTTTCTTT. Its translation is CASSERGGNTEAFF.

The V and J genes are TRBV11-2 and TRBJ1-6; TRBD1 matches 7 bases. Germline V gene sequence: CDR1 SGHAT, CDR2 FQNNGV. The CDR3 totals 15 residues. Losses at the gene ends were 5 bases for V and 5 bases for J; bases not matched to a gene: 6. CDR3 region: CASSQGGADNSPLHF. The DNA of the CDR3 is TGTGCCAGCAGCCAAGGGGGCGCCGATAATTCACCCCTCCACTTT.

This chain connects TRBV10-3 to TRBJ2-3, with 11 bases lining up with TRBD2. This CDR3 contains 15 residues. Germline V gives CDR1 ENHRY, CDR2 SYGVKD. The junction had 2 bases not matched to a gene; V was cut back by 4 bases and J by 2 bases. The CDR3 sequence is CAISGTSGSTDTQYF. CDR3 DNA: TGTGCCATCAGTGGGACTAGCGGGTCCACAGATACGCAGTATTTT.

The chain is built from TRBV5-6 and TRBJ2-5; 11 bases line up with TRBD2. The J segment lost 6 bases and the V segment lost 0 bases, leaving 7 bases of the junction unmatched. CDR1 SGHDT and CDR2 YYEEEE come from the germline V gene. CDR3 size: 16 residues. The CDR3 loop reads CASSLAVSGGAQTQYF. In DNA, the CDR3 is TGTGCCAGCAGCTTGGCCGTTAGCGGGGGGGCACAGACCCAGTACTTC.

This clone is a singleton in its sample. The chain joins TRBV5-4 to TRBJ2-5, with 10 positions matching TRBD2. The DNA end is a closer match to TRBJ2-7, so the J assignment may be wrong. Germline V gene data show CDR1 as SGHNT and CDR2 as YYREEE (reference sequence). The CDR3 loop spans 13 amino acids. The chain's CDR3 is CASSPGTSDEQYF. The DNA of the CDR3 is TGTGCCAGCAGCCCCGGGACTAGCGACGAGCAGTACTTC.

This clone came up a few times. The CDR3 loop reads CAISEPPAGQGTGELFF. The CDR3 nucleotides are TGTGCCATCAGTGAGCCGCCGGCGGGACAGGGGACCGGGGAGCTGTTTTTT. The chain couples TRBV10-3 to TRBJ2-2, with 10 positions matching TRBD1. Unmatched junction bases numbered 8, after V lost 2 bases and J lost 5 bases. Germline lookup yields CDR1 ENHRY and CDR2 SYGVKD. This CDR3 spans 17 amino acids.